The text below deals with one T cell receptor (beta chain). The antigen is undetermined. CDR3 length equals 16 residues. The V gene end was trimmed by 7 bases and the J gene end by 1 base; junction bases not matched to a gene: 9. CDR1 and CDR2 (germline): LGHNT, FRNRAP. This record belongs to a study of cytomegalovirus exposure and HLA in healthy donors. Study as a whole: One earlier analysis, a look at 200 million or so T cells, found 100 million to 130 million unique TCR beta sequences. Study findings and constraints: Association of a missense DCLRE1C variant with TCR beta V- and J-gene trimming was reported in a later analysis.

PCR was performed using 60 Vbeta and 13 Jbeta primers. Clones were sequenced by immunoSEQ multiplex PCR, and TCRdb holds only the in-frame ones, with some missing. The sample has over 200,000 clones, approximately 70% seen once. Donors showed nominal health when sampled, although they likely had unrecorded immune exposures. The clonotype originates from a man in his forties in good health and CMV-seropositive. Sequenced input: PBMCs. The chain links TRBV12-5 to TRBJ1-1; 10 bases are a match to TRBD1. CDR3 region: CASAEGQGNRNTEAFF. The CDR3 nucleotides are TGTGCTAGTGCGGAGGGACAGGGGAACCGGAACACTGAAGCTTTCTTT.